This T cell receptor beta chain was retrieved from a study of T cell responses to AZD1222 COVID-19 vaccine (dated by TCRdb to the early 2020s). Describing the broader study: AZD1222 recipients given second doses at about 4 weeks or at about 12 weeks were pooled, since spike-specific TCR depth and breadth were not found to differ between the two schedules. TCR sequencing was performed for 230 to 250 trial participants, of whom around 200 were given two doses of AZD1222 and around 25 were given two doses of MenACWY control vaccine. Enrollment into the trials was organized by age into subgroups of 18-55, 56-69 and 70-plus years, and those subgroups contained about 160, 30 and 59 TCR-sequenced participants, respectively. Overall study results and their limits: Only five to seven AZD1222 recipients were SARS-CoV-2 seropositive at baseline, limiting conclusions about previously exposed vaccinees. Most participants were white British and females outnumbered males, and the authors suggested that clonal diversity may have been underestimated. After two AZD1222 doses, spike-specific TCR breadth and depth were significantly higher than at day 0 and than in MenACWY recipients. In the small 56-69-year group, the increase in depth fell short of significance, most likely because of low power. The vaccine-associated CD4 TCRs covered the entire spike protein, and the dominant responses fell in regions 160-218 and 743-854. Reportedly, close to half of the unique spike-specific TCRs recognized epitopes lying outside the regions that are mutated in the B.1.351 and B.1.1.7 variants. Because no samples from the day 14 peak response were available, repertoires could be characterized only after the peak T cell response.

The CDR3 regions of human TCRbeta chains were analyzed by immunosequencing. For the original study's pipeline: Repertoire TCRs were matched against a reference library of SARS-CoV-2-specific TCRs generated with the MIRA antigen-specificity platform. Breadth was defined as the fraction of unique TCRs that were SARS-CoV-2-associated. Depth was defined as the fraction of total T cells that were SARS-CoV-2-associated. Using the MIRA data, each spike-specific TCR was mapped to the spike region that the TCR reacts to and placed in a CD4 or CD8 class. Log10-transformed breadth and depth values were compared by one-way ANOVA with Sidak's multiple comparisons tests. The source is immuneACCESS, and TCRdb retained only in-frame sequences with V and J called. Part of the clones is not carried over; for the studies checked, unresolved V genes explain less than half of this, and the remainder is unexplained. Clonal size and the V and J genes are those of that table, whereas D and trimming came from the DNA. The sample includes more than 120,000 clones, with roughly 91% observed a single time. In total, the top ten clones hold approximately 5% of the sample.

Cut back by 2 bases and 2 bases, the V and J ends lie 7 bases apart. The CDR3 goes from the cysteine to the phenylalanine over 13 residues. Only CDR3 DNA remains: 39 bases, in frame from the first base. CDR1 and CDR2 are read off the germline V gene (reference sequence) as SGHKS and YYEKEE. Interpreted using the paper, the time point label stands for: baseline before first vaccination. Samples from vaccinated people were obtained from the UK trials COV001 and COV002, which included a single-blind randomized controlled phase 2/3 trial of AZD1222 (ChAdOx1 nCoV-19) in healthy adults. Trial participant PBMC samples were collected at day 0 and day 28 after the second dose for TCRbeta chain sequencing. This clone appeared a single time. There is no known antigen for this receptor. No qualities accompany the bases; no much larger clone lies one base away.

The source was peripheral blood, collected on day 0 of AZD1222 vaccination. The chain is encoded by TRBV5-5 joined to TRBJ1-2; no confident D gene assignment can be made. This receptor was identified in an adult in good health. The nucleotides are TGTGCCAGCAGCTTAGGAGGGAACTATGGCTACACCTTC. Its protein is CASSLGGNYGYTF.